The clone carrying this TCR beta chain has a count of ten or more. Its antigen is unidentified. The CDR3 contains 19 residues. V was pared by 0 bases and J by 0 bases, with 7 bases of the junction left unmatched. Germline CDR1 LGHNA, CDR2 YNFKEQ. This sample was included in a study of glioma-infiltrating T cells. Regarding the study as a whole: Very few CDR3 sequences were shared between tissue and blood. Above-expected tissue-blood divergence occurred in all gliomas, most in low-grade ones.

TCR alpha and beta CDR3 regions were amplified from RNA using iRepertoire nested multiplex PCR. Tissue mRNA or PBMC total RNA, roughly 100-400 ng, went into one-step reverse transcription and amplification. TCRdb itself ran the multiplex PCR reads through MiXCR, one entry per CDR3 protein. This sample carries 100,000 to 150,000 distinct CDR3 sequences, roughly 24% of them seen once, and the ten largest clones take approximately 14%. This TCR derives from a human donor with low-grade glioma or glioblastoma, undergoing nonglioma brain surgery, or in good health (not recorded which). The rearrangement links TRBV4-2 to TRBJ2-4, with TRBD2 identical over 11 bases. The specimen sequenced was glioma tissue, nonneoplastic brain tissue, or PBMCs (not recorded which). CDR3 region: CASSQELTSGIVAKNIQYF. The CDR3 DNA follows: TGTGCCAGCAGCCAAGAATTGACTAGCGGGATTGTAGCCAAAAACATTCAGTACTTC.